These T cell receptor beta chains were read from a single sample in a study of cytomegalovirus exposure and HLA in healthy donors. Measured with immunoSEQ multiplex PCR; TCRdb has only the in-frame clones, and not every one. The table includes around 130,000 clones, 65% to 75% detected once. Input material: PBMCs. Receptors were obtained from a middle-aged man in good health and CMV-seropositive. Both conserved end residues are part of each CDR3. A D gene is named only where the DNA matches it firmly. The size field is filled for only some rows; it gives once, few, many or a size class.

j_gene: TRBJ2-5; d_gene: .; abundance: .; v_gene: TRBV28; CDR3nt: TGTGCCAGCACCACCGGACTGATCGGAGAGACCCAGTACTTC; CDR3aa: CASTTGLIGETQYF
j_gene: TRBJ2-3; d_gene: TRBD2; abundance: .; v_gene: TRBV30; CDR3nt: TGTGCCCGGAGCGGGGGGGCCACAGATACGCAGTATTTT; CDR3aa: CARSGGATDTQYF
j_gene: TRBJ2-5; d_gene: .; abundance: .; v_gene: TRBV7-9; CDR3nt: TGTGCCAGCAGCTTAGTATCGGTACAAGAGACCCAGTACTTC; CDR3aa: CASSLVSVQETQYF
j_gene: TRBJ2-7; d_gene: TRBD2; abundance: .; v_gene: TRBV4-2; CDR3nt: TGTGCCAGCAGCCAGGCCCACCAGGGACTAGCGGGGAGCTCCTACGAGCAGTACTTC; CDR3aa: CASSQAHQGLAGSSYEQYF
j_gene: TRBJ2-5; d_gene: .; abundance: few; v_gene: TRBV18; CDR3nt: TGTGCCAGCTCGCACAAAGAAGAGACCCAGTACTTC; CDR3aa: CASSHKEETQYF
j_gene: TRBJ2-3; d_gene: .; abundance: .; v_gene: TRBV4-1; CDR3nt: TGCGCCAGCAGCCAACAGGGAAGCACAGATACGCAGTATTTT; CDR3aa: CASSQQGSTDTQYF
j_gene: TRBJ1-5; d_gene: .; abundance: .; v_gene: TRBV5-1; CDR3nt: TGCGCCAGCAGTCCCGGGGGTGTAAATCAGCCCCAGCATTTT; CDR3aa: CASSPGGVNQPQHF
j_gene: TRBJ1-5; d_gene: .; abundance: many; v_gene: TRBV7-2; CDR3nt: TGTGCCAGCAGCTTAGAGGCAGGGGCCAATCAGCCCCAGCATTTT; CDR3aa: CASSLEAGANQPQHF
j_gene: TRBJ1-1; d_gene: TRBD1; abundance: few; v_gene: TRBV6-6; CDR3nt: TGTGCCAGCAGTTATCCCGGACAGGGTAACACTGAAGCTTTCTTT; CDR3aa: CASSYPGQGNTEAFF
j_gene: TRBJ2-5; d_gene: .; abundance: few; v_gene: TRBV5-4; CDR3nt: TGTGCCAGCAGCATGGGACTTGAAGAGACCCAGTACTTC; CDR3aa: CASSMGLEETQYF
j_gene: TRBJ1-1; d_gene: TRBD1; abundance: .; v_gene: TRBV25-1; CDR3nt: TGTGCCAGCAGTGAATCAGGGGGCAACACTGAAGCTTTCTTT; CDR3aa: CASSESGGNTEAFF
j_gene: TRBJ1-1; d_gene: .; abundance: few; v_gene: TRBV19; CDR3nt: TGTGCCAGTAGTATACAACACGCACTGAACACTGAAGCTTTCTTT; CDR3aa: CASSIQHALNTEAFF
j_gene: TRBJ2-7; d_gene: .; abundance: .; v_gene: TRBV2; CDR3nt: TGTGCCAGCAAAACTGGGGGGGCTGAGTTCTCCTACGAGCAGTACTTC; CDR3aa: CASKTGGAEFSYEQYF
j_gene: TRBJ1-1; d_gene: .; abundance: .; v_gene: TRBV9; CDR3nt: TGTGCCAGCAGCGTAGGGGTTTCAGGGTCTGAAGCTTTCTTT; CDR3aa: CASSVGVSGSEAFF
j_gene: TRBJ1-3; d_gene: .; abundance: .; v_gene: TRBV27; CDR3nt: TGTGCCAGCAGTTATCAGGGTCTAGGAAACACCATATATTTT; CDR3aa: CASSYQGLGNTIYF
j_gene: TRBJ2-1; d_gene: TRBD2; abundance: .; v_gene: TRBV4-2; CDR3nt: TGTGCCAGCAGCCAAGATCTCTTGGCTAGCGGCCGAGGGGAGCAGTTCTTC; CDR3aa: CASSQDLLASGRGEQFF
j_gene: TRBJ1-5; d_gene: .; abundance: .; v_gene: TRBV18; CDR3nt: TGTGCCAGCTCACCACCGTATAGCAATCAGCCCCAGCATTTT; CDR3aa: CASSPPYSNQPQHF
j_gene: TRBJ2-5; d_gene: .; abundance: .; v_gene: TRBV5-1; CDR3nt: TGCGCCAGCAGCTTAGGAGGGAGAAGCGGGTGGCAAGAGACCCAGTACTTC; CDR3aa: CASSLGGRSGWQETQYF
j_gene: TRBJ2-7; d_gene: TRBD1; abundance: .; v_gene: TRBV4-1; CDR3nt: TGCGCCAGCAGCCAAGAACAGGGGCTATACGAGCAGTACTTC; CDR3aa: CASSQEQGLYEQYF
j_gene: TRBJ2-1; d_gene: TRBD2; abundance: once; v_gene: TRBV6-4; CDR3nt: TGTGCCAGCAGTGAACTAGCGGGAGACTACAATGAGCAGTTCTTC; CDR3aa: CASSELAGDYNEQFF
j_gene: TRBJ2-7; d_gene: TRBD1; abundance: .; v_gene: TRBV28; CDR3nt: TGTGCCAGCAGTTTTCCTGGCCGCCCGGGACAGCACAAAGAGGACTACGAGCAGTACTTC; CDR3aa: CASSFPGRPGQHKEDYEQYF
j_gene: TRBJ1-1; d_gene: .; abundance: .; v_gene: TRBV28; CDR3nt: TGTGCCAGCTATCTGGCTAGGGGGACTGAAGCTTTCTTT; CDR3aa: CASYLARGTEAFF
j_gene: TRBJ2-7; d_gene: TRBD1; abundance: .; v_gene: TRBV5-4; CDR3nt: TGTGCCAGCAGCCCGACGACAGGGGTCTCCTACGAGCAGTACTTC; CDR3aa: CASSPTTGVSYEQYF
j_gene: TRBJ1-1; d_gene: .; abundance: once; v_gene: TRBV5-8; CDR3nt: TGTGCCAGCAGCTTAAGTCCGCTCCGGTCACTGAACACTGAAGCTTTCTTT; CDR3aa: CASSLSPLRSLNTEAFF
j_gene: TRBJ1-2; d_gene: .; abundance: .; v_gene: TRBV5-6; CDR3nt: TGTGCCAGCAGCTCCCCTCGTGAAGGGGGGGCTGACTATGGCTACACCTTC; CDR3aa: CASSSPREGGADYGYTF
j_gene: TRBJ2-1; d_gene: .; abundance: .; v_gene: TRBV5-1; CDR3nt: TGCGCCAGCAGCTTGGGTATTTTCCCCTACAATGAGCAGTTCTTC; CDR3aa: CASSLGIFPYNEQFF
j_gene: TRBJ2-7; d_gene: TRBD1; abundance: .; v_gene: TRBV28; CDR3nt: TGTGCCAGTCGAGGGGACAGTGTAACCCAGCAGTACTTC; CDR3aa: CASRGDSVTQQYF